This TCR beta chain was retrieved from a study of blood T cell repertoires in COVID-19. Study-level information: From T cells, B-cell-depleted T cells, or PBMCs came the material, which was cDNA or gDNA.

The count of this clone is one. Profiled with immunoSEQ multiplex PCR; TCRdb holds only in-frame clones, not every one. The repertoire includes 30,000 to 40,000 clones, 80% to 90% of them detected once, and roughly 15% sits in the top ten. The V gene end was trimmed by 4 bases and the J gene end by 7 bases; junction bases not matched to a gene: 8. Germline CDR1 is SGHRS and CDR2 is YFSETQ. The CDR3 totals 14 residues. The sequence derives from a human donor in a cohort sampled during active COVID-19. This chain joins TRBV5-1 and TRBJ2-4; 7 nucleotides agree with TRBD1. Sequencing used peripheral blood. In nucleotides, the CDR3 is TGCGCCAGCAGCCACCACAGGGGAACCAACATTCAGTACTTC. Residues: CASSHHRGTNIQYF.